This TCR beta chain was recovered during a study of cytomegalovirus exposure and HLA in healthy donors. Study-wide findings and caveats: Indistinguishable V segments, including TRBV6-2 and TRBV6-3, were excluded. Later on, an analysis tied about 17,000 TCR beta sequences to HLA alleles at 0.05 false discovery rate.

13 Jbeta primers and 60 Vbeta primers were used for the PCR. In the original analysis: Unique TCR beta chains numbered about 79 million in a later analysis, with roughly 11 million shared. The protocol was immunoSEQ multiplex PCR, while the TCRdb copy is restricted to in-frame clones and leaves out a portion. V and J calls and clone size come straight from that table; D and trimming were deduced from the DNA. This table holds 200,000 or so clones, around 79% found once. This clone was counted between two and nine times. What it binds is not known. Germline values: CDR1 LNHDA, CDR2 SQIVND (reference sequence). The CDR3 length is 17 residues. V lost 5 bases and J lost 6; bases outside the gene matches: 15. Those who donated were healthy bone marrow donors.

The V call is TRBV19, the J call TRBJ1-2; TRBD1 aligns across 10 bases. The sequence was obtained from a man between 18 and 35 years old in good health and CMV-seronegative. The material sequenced was PBMCs. The CDR3 DNA reads TGTGCCAGTAGTCTGGGACAGGGGATGGGTACTACTGATGGCTACACCTTC. Translating it yields CASSLGQGMGTTDGYTF.